These 14 T cell receptor beta chains share one sample of origin, sequenced in a study of shared clonotypes between healthy human individuals. Assay: immunoSEQ multiplex PCR; the TCRdb copy retains only in-frame clones and omits some. Counted here are a few million clones, more than 80% occurring once; the ten biggest clones make up over 0.12%. The sample was naive CD4+ T cells sorted from blood. Described subset: CD45RA+ positively selected. These receptors all come from a man between 18 and 29 years old in good health.

The genes are TRBV10-3 and TRBJ2-3; 9 bases map to TRBD2. CDR3 size: 16 residues. Germline values: CDR1 ENHRY, CDR2 SYGVKD. V was clipped by 3 bases and J by 4 bases; unmatched bases: 8. CDR3 bases: TGTGCCATCAGTGACTTTGCGGGGGGGCCCCCAGATACGCAGTATTTT. It specifies CAISDFAGGPPDTQYF.

The chain recombines TRBV30 with TRBJ2-1; D uncertain. The germline gives CDR1 GTSNPN, CDR2 SVGIG (reference sequence). V was cut by 1 base and J by 8 bases, with 9 bases left in between. The CDR3 loop spans 12 amino acids. The CDR3 coding sequence is TGTGCCTGGAGTGGGTCCGGTTATGAGCAGTTCTTC. Its translation: CAWSGSGYEQFF.

This clone was counted only a few times. The chain combines TRBV10-3 with TRBJ1-1; the D gene is possibly TRBD1 (6 bases). The CDR3 extends over 14 amino acids. The ends were cut back, 4 bases at V and 1 base at J, with 10 bases in the middle. The germline gives CDR1 ENHRY, CDR2 SYGVKD. CDR3 amino acids: CAISAPDRNTEAFF. In DNA, the CDR3 is TGTGCCATCAGTGCGCCGGACAGGAACACTGAAGCTTTCTTT.

This chain joins TRBV5-4 and TRBJ2-1; 13 positions agree with TRBD2. V was clipped by 4 bases and J by 8 bases; unmatched bases: 12. There are 17 residues in the CDR3. Germline V lookup: CDR1 SGHNT, CDR2 YYREEE (reference sequence). The CDR3 region is CASSRGGGLAGPYEQFF. The CDR3 coding sequence is TGTGCCAGCAGCCGGGGAGGGGGACTAGCGGGACCTTATGAGCAGTTCTTC. Drawing the rest from reference TRBV5-4 and TRBJ2-1, the complete variable domain is ETGVTQSPTHLIKTRGQQVTLRCSSQSGHNTVSWYQQALGQGPQFIFQYYREEENGRGNFPPRFSGLQFPNYSSELNVNALELDDSALYLCASSRGGGLAGPYEQFFGPGTRLTVL.

V gene TRBV25-1 combines with J gene TRBJ1-4, with 8 bases fitting TRBD1. Germline CDR1 MGHDK, CDR2 SYGVNS. V was clipped by 3 bases and J by 8 bases; unmatched bases: 11. The CDR3 consists of 16 residues. In DNA form, the CDR3 reads TGTGCCAGCAGTGACCCCCGCAGGGGGCAAGGCGAAAAACTGTTTTTT. This encodes CASSDPRRGQGEKLFF.

The CDR3 bases are TGTGCCAGCAGTTTACGCGCGGGACAGCTGTTTTTT. Its protein is CASSLRAGQLFF. This sequence joins TRBV27 and TRBJ2-2; TRBD2 is a possible D gene (6 bases). The V end lost 2 bases, the J end lost 12 bases, and 10 bases lay between the germline ends. Germline V gene lookup returns CDR1 MNHEY and CDR2 SMNVEV (reference sequence). The CDR3 contains 12 residues.

This rearrangement joins TRBV7-6 to TRBJ2-7; 7 bases map to TRBD1. V shed 3 bases, J shed 2 bases, and the junction held 13 bases outside the gene matches. Germline V lookup: CDR1 SGHVS, CDR2 FNYEAQ. This CDR3 has 17 residues. CDR3 in DNA: TGTGCCAGCAGCTTGTACGACAGGGCAGGGTGGGCCTACGAGCAGTACTTC. Translated: CASSLYDRAGWAYEQYF.

V usage is TRBV5-1 and J usage is TRBJ2-2; 9 bases match TRBD1. Trimming cost V 0 bases and J 5 bases; bases outside gene matches: 5. The CDR3 is 16 amino acids. Germline V lookup: CDR1 SGHRS, CDR2 YFSETQ. The CDR3 DNA follows: TGCGCCAGCAGCTTGGCCCCCGGGACAGGGACCGGGGAGCTGTTTTTT. It translates to CASSLAPGTGTGELFF.

The chain couples TRBV7-2 to TRBJ2-7, with 13 bases lining up with TRBD2. The CDR3 contains 19 residues. Losses at the gene ends were 2 bases for V and 0 bases for J; bases not matched to a gene: 10. The germline gives CDR1 SGHTA, CDR2 FQGNSA. The CDR3 DNA reads as TGTGCCAGCAGCTTACCCGGACTAGCGGGAGTCCCGTTCTCCTACGAGCAGTACTTC. It translates to CASSLPGLAGVPFSYEQYF.

The chain links TRBV2 to TRBJ2-2; TRBD1 agrees at 8 bases. The CDR3 spans 14 residues. With V trimmed by 5 bases and J by 5 bases, 4 bases remained unmatched. Germline values: CDR1 SNHLY, CDR2 FYNNEI. The CDR3 sequence is CASSTGQGTGELFF. CDR3 sequence (DNA): TGTGCCAGCAGTACCGGACAGGGTACCGGGGAGCTGTTTTTT.

The CDR3 reads CASTRRTGTYEQYF. The CDR3 region has the DNA TGCGCCAGCACCCGCCGGACAGGGACCTACGAGCAGTACTTC. The chain links TRBV5-1 to TRBJ2-7, with 8 bases identical to TRBD1. From germline, CDR1 is SGHRS and CDR2 YFSETQ. The trim removed 6 bases at V and 2 bases at J, leaving 7 bases unmatched. CDR3 length equals 14 residues.

This chain joins TRBV6-1 and TRBJ2-7; D possibly uses TRBD1 or TRBD2 (5 bases each). Germline loops: CDR1 MNHNS, CDR2 SASEGT. Trimming removed 7 bases from V and 6 bases from J, with 22 bases in between. This CDR3 is 15 amino acids long. CDR3 coding DNA: TGTGCCAGCACCCGAACCGGGACCCCCCGGACCGAGCAGTACTTC. Translating gives CASTRTGTPRTEQYF.

The chain combines TRBV19 with TRBJ1-1; D call uncertain. The CDR3 covers 12 residues. Germline assignment: CDR1 LNHDA and CDR2 SQIVND (reference sequence). With 7 bases removed from V and 1 base from J, the gap between germline ends came to 7 bases. DNA of the CDR3: TGTGCCAGTACTGTCGGGAACACTGAAGCTTTCTTT. Amino acid sequence: CASTVGNTEAFF. The whole variable domain, filled in from reference TRBV19 and TRBJ1-1, reads DGGITQSPKYLFRKEGQNVTLSCEQNLNHDAMYWYRQDPGQGLRLIYYSQIVNDFQKGDIAEGYSVSREKKESFPLTVTSAQKNPTAFYLCASTVGNTEAFFGQGTRLTVV.

The chain is built from TRBV18 and TRBJ1-2; tentative D call: TRBD1 (6 bases). This CDR3 region has 14 residues. Trimming took 4 bases from V and 8 from J, leaving 17 bases between them. From germline, CDR1 is KGHSH and CDR2 LQKENI. CDR3 protein: CASSLGEGGIGYTF. Here the CDR3 DNA reads TGTGCCAGCTCACTGGGTGAAGGGGGTATCGGCTACACCTTC.